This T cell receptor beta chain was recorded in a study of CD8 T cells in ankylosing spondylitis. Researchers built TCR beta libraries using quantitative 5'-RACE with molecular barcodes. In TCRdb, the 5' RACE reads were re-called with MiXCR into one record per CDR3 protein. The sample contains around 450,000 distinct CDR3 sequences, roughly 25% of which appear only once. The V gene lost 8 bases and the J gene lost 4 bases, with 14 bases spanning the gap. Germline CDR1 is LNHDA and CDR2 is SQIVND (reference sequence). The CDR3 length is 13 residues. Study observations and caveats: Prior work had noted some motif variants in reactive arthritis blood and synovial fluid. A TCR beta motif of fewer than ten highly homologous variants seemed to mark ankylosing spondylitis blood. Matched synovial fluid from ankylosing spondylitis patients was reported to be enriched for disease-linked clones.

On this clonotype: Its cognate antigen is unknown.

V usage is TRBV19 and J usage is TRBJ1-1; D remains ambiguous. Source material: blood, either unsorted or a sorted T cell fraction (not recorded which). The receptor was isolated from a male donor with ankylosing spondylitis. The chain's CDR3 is CASGYTSATEAFF. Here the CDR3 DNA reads TGTGCCAGTGGATACACGTCGGCCACTGAAGCTTTCTTT. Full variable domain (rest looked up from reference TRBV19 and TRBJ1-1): DGGITQSPKYLFRKEGQNVTLSCEQNLNHDAMYWYRQDPGQGLRLIYYSQIVNDFQKGDIAEGYSVSREKKESFPLTVTSAQKNPTAFYLCASGYTSATEAFFGQGTRLTVV.